This T cell receptor beta chain was found in a study of CD8+ T cells in alopecia areata. Study conclusions and caveats: Unlike in mice, where it was clearer, TCR sharing across patients was less clear, possibly HLA-related. Higher clonality and more expanded CD8+ clones appeared in lesional than normal scalp. There were also resident alphabeta T cells of normal skin sequenced in scalp samples.

About this clone itself: Its specificity is unknown.

V gave up 7 bases and J gave up 8 bases; unmatched junction bases: 10. Germline CDR1 GTSNPN, CDR2 SVGIG (reference sequence). The CDR3 is 12 amino acids. The sorting of PBMCs gave CD4+ and CD8+ T cells. cDNA prepared by RNA extraction and subsequent reverse transcription served as the template for sequencing. Sequenced by immunoSEQ multiplex PCR; TCRdb stores in-frame clones only, minus some. The sample records 150,000 to 200,000 clones, 55% to 65% being singletons. The clonotype comes from a human donor in good health. Sequencing input: CD4+ T cells sorted from blood. The gene calls are TRBV30 and TRBJ1-2, with 7 positions matching TRBD1. The CDR3 region is CASSQGERGYTF. The CDR3 DNA follows: TGTGCCTCCTCTCAGGGGGAGAGGGGCTACACCTTC. Full variable domain (missing parts from reference TRBV30 and TRBJ1-2): SQTIHQWPATLVQPVGSPLSLECTVEGTSNPNLYWYRQAAGRGLQLLFYSVGIGQISSEVPQNLSASRPQDRQFILSSKKLLLSDSGFYLCASSQGERGYTFGSGTRLTVV.